The present T cell receptor (beta chain) was sequenced within a study of blood T cell repertoires in COVID-19. Across the whole study: Sites in the United States, Italy and Spain provided acute and convalescent COVID-19 samples. T cells, B-cell-depleted T cells, or PBMCs supplied cDNA or gDNA.

The CDR3 spans 16 residues. In germline, CDR1 is LNHDA, CDR2 SQIVND (reference sequence). The junction had 8 bases not matched to a gene; V was cut back by 5 bases and J by 2 bases. In the source study's methods: Reference gene primer amplification gave nucleated cell count estimates. Profiling relied on immunoSEQ multiplex PCR, and the TCRdb table lists in-frame clones only, not all of them. V, J and clone size reflect that table, while D and trimming were determined from the DNA. Of approximately 260,000 clones listed, 90% are singletons. Seattle enrolled patients during active infection and tracked them longitudinally.

V is TRBV19 and J is TRBJ1-4, with 7 bases fitting TRBD1. Material: peripheral blood. The clonotype comes from an older woman with COVID-19, enrolled during active disease. The CDR3 sequence is CASSPRRQGTNEKLFF. CDR3 coding DNA: TGTGCCAGTAGTCCCCGTCGACAGGGCACTAATGAAAAACTGTTTTTT.